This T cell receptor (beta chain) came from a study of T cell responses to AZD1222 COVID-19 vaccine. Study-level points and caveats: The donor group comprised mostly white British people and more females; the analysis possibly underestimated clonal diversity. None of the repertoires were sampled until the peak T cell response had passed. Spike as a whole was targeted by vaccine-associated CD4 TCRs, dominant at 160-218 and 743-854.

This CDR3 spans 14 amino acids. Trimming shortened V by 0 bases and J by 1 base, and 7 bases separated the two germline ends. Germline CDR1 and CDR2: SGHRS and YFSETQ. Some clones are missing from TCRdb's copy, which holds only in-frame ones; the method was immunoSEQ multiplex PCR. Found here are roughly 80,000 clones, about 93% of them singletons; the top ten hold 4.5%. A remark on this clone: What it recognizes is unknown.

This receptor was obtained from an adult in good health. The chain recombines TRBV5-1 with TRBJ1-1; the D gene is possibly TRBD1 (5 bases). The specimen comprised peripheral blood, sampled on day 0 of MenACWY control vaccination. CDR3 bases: TGCGCCAGCAGCTTGGAAGGGACGAACACTGAAGCTTTCTTT. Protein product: CASSLEGTNTEAFF.